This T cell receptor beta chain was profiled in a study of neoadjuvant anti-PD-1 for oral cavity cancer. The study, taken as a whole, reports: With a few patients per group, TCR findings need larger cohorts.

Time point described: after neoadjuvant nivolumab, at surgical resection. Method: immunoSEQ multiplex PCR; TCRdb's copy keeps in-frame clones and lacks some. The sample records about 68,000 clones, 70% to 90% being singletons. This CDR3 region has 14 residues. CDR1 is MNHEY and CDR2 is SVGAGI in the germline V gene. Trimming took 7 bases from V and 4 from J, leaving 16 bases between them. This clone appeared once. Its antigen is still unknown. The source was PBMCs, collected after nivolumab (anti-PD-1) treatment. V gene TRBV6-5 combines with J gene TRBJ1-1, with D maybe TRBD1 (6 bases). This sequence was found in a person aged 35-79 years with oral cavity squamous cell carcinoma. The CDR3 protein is CASTFNEGGTEAFF. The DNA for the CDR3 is TGTGCCAGCACCTTTAATGAGGGGGGCACTGAAGCTTTCTTT.